These 10 T cell receptor beta chains originate from one sample sequenced in a study of blood T cell repertoires in COVID-19. Sequencing was performed with immunoSEQ multiplex PCR; in TCRdb, only in-frame clones are kept and a portion is missing. The sample has 200,000 or so clones, around 82% seen once; the top ten hold approximately 7.6%. Source material: PBMCs or T cells enriched from blood (not recorded which). The receptor source for this set is a man aged 35 to 55 who had recovered from COVID-19.

V gene TRBV28 combines with J gene TRBJ2-1; D is possibly TRBD2 (6 bases). From germline, CDR1 is MDHEN and CDR2 SYDVKM. This CDR3 region has 17 residues. V lost 3 bases, J lost 1 base, and 16 bases lay in between. The CDR3 loop reads CASSLVLAGNSYNEQFF. The CDR3 DNA sequence: TGTGCCAGCAGTTTGGTACTAGCCGGGAATTCCTACAATGAGCAGTTCTTC.

The chain joins TRBV5-1 to TRBJ1-2; D might be TRBD1 (5 bases). V gave up 0 bases and J gave up 7 bases, with 22 bases separating them. The CDR3 has 17 amino acids. The V gene's germline CDR1 is SGHRS and CDR2 YFSETQ. The CDR3, as DNA: TGCGCCAGCAGCTTGGCCCCTGGGGCTCCGGGGGTGGCTGGCTACACCTTC. Translation gives CASSLAPGAPGVAGYTF. Filled out from reference TRBV5-1 and TRBJ1-2, the complete variable domain reads KAGVTQTPRYLIKTRGQQVTLSCSPISGHRSVSWYQQTPGQGLQFLFEYFSETQRNKGNFPGRFSGRQFSNSRSEMNVSTLELGDSALYLCASSLAPGAPGVAGYTFGSGTRLTVV.

This clone occurred once. The rearrangement links TRBV27 to TRBJ2-3; possible D gene TRBD1, 5 bases. This CDR3 has 15 amino acids. CDR1 MNHEY and CDR2 SMNVEV come from the germline V gene (reference sequence). Deletions cut 3 bases from V and 2 bases from J, with 12 bases between. The CDR3 protein is CASSFKGFVTDTQYF. The CDR3 nucleotides are TGTGCCAGCAGTTTTAAGGGGTTTGTCACAGATACGCAGTATTTT.

The rearrangement joins TRBV3-1 (or the pseudogene TRBV3-2) to TRBJ2-2, with 7 bases lining up with TRBD2. The junction had 11 bases not matched to a gene; V was cut back by 1 base and J by 0 bases. CDR1 LGHDT and CDR2 YNNKEL come from the germline V gene (reference sequence). The CDR3 extends over 19 amino acids. The CDR3 reads CASSQVFNLAVTNTGELFF. The DNA for the CDR3 is TGTGCCAGCAGCCAAGTATTTAACCTAGCGGTGACGAACACCGGGGAGCTGTTTTTT.

This chain joins TRBV5-6 and TRBJ2-3; TRBD1 matches 9 bases. The CDR3 is 15 residues long. Trimming took 2 bases from V and 5 from J; bases not matched to a gene: 6. The germline CDR1 and CDR2 sequences are SGHDT and YYEEEE. As DNA, the CDR3 is TGTGCCAGCAGCTTCCGGGACAGGGTGGTAGATACGCAGTATTTT. Translation gives CASSFRDRVVDTQYF.

This rearrangement joins TRBV20-1 to TRBJ2-2; no firm D call. The germline gives CDR1 DFQATT, CDR2 SNEGSKA (reference sequence). Trimming left V 3 bases short and J 0 bases short, with 14 bases between. This CDR3 has 16 amino acids. The CDR3 here is CSASSPRLSNTGELFF. Written as DNA, the CDR3 is TGCAGTGCTAGTAGCCCCAGGCTTTCGAACACCGGGGAGCTGTTTTTT.

This clone was counted once. CDR3 residues: CASSLAADNYGYTF. In nucleotides, the CDR3 is TGTGCCAGCAGCTTGGCCGCGGATAACTATGGCTACACCTTC. The gene calls are TRBV5-4 and TRBJ1-2; no clear D. The CDR3 contains 14 residues. CDR1 and CDR2 from the germline V gene are SGHNT and YYREEE (reference sequence). The ends were cut back, 0 bases at V and 1 base at J, with 7 bases in the middle.

This clone was detected only a few times. The chain has TRBV7-3 and TRBJ2-1, with D maybe TRBD1 (5 bases). CDR1 SGHTA and CDR2 FQGTGA come from the germline V gene. V dropped 5 bases and J dropped 8 bases, with 13 bases sitting between them. The CDR3 is 13 amino acids. The CDR3 nucleotides are TGTGCCAGCAGCCCAAAGGGGTCCTATGAGCAGTTCTTC. Amino acid sequence: CASSPKGSYEQFF.

The J gene is TRBJ1-2, the V gene TRBV30; D remains unclear. This CDR3 is built from 14 residues. Trimming shortened V by 2 bases and J by 8 bases, and 18 bases separated the two germline ends. Germline V gene data show CDR1 as GTSNPN and CDR2 as SVGIG (reference sequence). CDR3 protein: CAWSRSAAKGGYTF. The CDR3 nucleotides read TGTGCCTGGAGTAGATCGGCGGCGAAAGGCGGCTACACCTTC.

The V call is TRBV30, the J call TRBJ2-3, with D hard to call. The CDR3 covers 13 residues. The germline CDR1 and CDR2 sequences are GTSNPN and SVGIG (reference sequence). The ends were cut back, 4 bases at V and 2 bases at J, with 10 bases in the middle. CDR3 sequence reads: CAWNPFYTDTQYF. CDR3 DNA sequence: TGTGCCTGGAATCCTTTTTACACAGATACGCAGTATTTT.